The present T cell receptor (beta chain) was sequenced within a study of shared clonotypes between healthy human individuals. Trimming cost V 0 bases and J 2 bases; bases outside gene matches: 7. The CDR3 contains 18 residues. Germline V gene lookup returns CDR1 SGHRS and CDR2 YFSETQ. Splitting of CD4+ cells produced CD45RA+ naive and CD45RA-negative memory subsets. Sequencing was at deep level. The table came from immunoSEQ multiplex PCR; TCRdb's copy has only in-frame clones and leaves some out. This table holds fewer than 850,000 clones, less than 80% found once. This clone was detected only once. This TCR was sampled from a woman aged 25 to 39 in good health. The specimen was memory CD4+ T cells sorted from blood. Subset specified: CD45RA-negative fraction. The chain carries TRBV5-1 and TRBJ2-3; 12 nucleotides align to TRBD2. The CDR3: CASSLERTSGAATDTQYF. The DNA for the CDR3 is TGCGCCAGCAGCTTGGAGCGGACTAGCGGGGCGGCCACAGATACGCAGTATTTT.